One and the same sample provided the 13 T cell receptor beta chains below, sequenced in a study of blood T cell repertoires in COVID-19 (dated by TCRdb to about 2020). The protocol used for the library was the immunoSEQ multiplex PCR assay. TCRdb holds this immuneACCESS table with in-frame rearrangements only. Some clones are missing; in checked studies, unresolved V genes explain under half, and the rest has no known cause. This sample gives more than 250,000 clones in total; around 85% of them show up just once. Around 2.1% of the sample is held by the ten biggest clonotypes. Sequenced material: peripheral blood. The receptor source for this set is a woman aged 25-40 years who had recovered from COVID-19.

The J gene is TRBJ2-3, the V gene TRBV3-1 (or the pseudogene TRBV3-2); 7 nucleotides line up with TRBD2. The CDR3 length is 15 residues. The germline CDR1 and CDR2 sequences are LGHDT and YNNKEL (reference sequence). V dropped 1 base and J dropped 1; count of bases not matched to a gene: 2. The CDR3 DNA follows: TGTGCCAGCAGCCAAGGTGGGGGGGGCACAGATACGCAGTATTTT. Amino acid sequence: CASSQGGGGTDTQYF.

V usage is TRBV24-1 and J usage is TRBJ1-4, with D perhaps TRBD1 (5 bases). Per germline, CDR1 KGHDR and CDR2 SFDVKD. V lost 3 bases and J 5 bases, leaving 12 bases between the germline ends. The CDR3 is 15 residues long. The CDR3 loop is CATSDARGLNEKLFF. CDR3 DNA: TGTGCCACCAGTGATGCGCGGGGACTAAATGAAAAACTGTTTTTT.

The chain couples TRBV19 to TRBJ2-5, with 9 positions matching TRBD1. This CDR3 is 14 amino acids long. J gave up 5 bases and V 1 base, and 2 bases lay outside the gene matches. Germline V gives CDR1 LNHDA, CDR2 SQIVND (reference sequence). In nucleotides, the CDR3 is TGTGCCAGTAGTATAGGCACAGGGGGCGAGACCCAGTACTTC. Residues: CASSIGTGGETQYF.

The chain couples TRBV2 to TRBJ2-1; 11 nucleotides match TRBD2. V was pared by 6 bases and J by 8 bases, with 6 bases of the junction left unmatched. The germline V gene encodes CDR1 SNHLY and CDR2 FYNNEI. The CDR3 consists of 14 residues. The CDR3 DNA sequence: TGTGCCAGCAGGCTAGCGGGGGGACGCGATGAGCAGTTCTTC. Amino acid sequence: CASRLAGGRDEQFF.

V and J are TRBV5-4 and TRBJ2-2, with 7 bases matching TRBD2. The CDR3 consists of 14 residues. CDR1 and CDR2 from the germline V gene are SGHNT and YYREEE (reference sequence). The V gene end was trimmed by 0 bases and the J gene end by 9 bases; junction bases not matched to a gene: 5. CDR3 loop: CASSLVGGDRELFF. The CDR3 bases are TGTGCCAGCAGCTTGGTGGGGGGGGACCGGGAGCTGTTTTTT.

The rearrangement links TRBV20-1 to TRBJ2-1; 7 bases map to TRBD2. The CDR3 runs 11 residues. V was pared by 6 bases and J by 9 bases, with 5 bases of the junction left unmatched. CDR1 is DFQATT and CDR2 is SNEGSKA in the germline V gene (reference sequence). CDR3 coding DNA: TGCAGTGCCGCGGGAGAAAGTGAGCAGTTCTTC. This encodes CSAAGESEQFF.

The chain joins TRBV24-1 to TRBJ2-1; 8 bases align to TRBD1. The V gene end was trimmed by 0 bases and the J gene end by 7 bases; junction bases not matched to a gene: 4. CDR3 length equals 15 residues. Germline V gene lookup returns CDR1 KGHDR and CDR2 SFDVKD. CDR3 sequence: CATSDLQGAGNEQFF. As DNA, the CDR3 is TGTGCCACCAGTGATTTGCAGGGGGCGGGGAATGAGCAGTTCTTC.

The chain has TRBV18 and TRBJ1-1; D is unresolved. The V gene lost 6 bases and the J gene lost 3 bases, with 20 bases spanning the gap. CDR3 length: 16 residues. Germline lookup yields CDR1 KGHSH and CDR2 LQKENI. The CDR3 DNA follows: TGTGCCAGCTCCCCCGGGTGGAGCCGCAGCCACACTGAAGCTTTCTTT. Translation: CASSPGWSRSHTEAFF.

This clone has only a few counts. CDR3: CASSDSGSYGYTF. The CDR3 bases are TGTGCCAGCAGTGACTCCGGGAGCTATGGCTACACCTTC. The genes are TRBV2 and TRBJ1-2; D is uncertain. The CDR3 sequence is 13 residues long. Germline CDR1 and CDR2: SNHLY and FYNNEI. Deletions cut 3 bases from V and 4 bases from J, with 9 bases between.

V is TRBV15 and J is TRBJ2-1; 8 bases are shared with TRBD2. Germline V gene data show CDR1 as LNHNV and CDR2 as YYDKDF (reference sequence). With 3 bases clipped from V and 7 bases from J, the junction kept 8 bases outside the gene matches. The CDR3 runs to 15 residues. The CDR3 sequence: CATSSRLAGGNEQFF. CDR3 coding DNA: TGTGCCACCAGCAGTCGGCTAGCGGGCGGGAATGAGCAGTTCTTC.

V is TRBV19 and J is TRBJ2-1; 14 nucleotides agree with TRBD2. V dropped 9 bases and J dropped 7; count of bases not matched to a gene: 5. This CDR3 region has 14 residues. Germline CDR1 reads LNHDA; CDR2 reads SQIVND (reference sequence). CDR3 nucleotides: TGTGCCAGCCGACTAGCGGGGGGGATAAATGAGCAGTTCTTC. Its protein is CASRLAGGINEQFF.

The V gene is TRBV5-4, the J gene TRBJ1-1, with a weak D call TRBD1 (5 bases). The germline V gene encodes CDR1 SGHNT and CDR2 YYREEE (reference sequence). This CDR3 region has 15 residues. V was cut by 4 bases and J by 8 bases, with 21 bases left in between. The chain's CDR3 is CASSAGHRGQGEAFF. The CDR3 DNA sequence: TGTGCCAGCAGCGCAGGGCATCGCGGACAAGGAGAAGCTTTCTTT. Using reference TRBV5-4 and TRBJ1-1 for the parts outside the CDR3, the full variable domain is ETGVTQSPTHLIKTRGQQVTLRCSSQSGHNTVSWYQQALGQGPQFIFQYYREEENGRGNFPPRFSGLQFPNYSSELNVNALELDDSALYLCASSAGHRGQGEAFFGQGTRLTVV.

This clone was seen more than once but under ten times. The V and J genes are TRBV6-1 and TRBJ1-1; D uncertain. This CDR3 spans 11 amino acids. Germline V gives CDR1 MNHNS, CDR2 SASEGT. V was shortened by 3 bases and J by 11 bases, with 10 bases between the two germline ends. The CDR3 coding sequence is TGTGCCAGCAGTGACAGGCCTGGGGCTTTCTTT. Amino acids: CASSDRPGAFF.